These T cell receptor beta chains were read from a single sample in a study of radiation and T cells in renal cell carcinoma. TCRdb's copy holds only in-frame clones and misses some; the assay was immunoSEQ multiplex PCR. The data contain tens of thousands of clones, about 80% of them singletons. The starting material was blood, obtained from a patient whose treatment included radiotherapy and nephrectomy. These receptors were obtained from a woman aged 70-85 years with renal cell carcinoma. Each CDR3 is given with its conserved first and last residue. The D gene is left open where the match is weak. The listing skips clone size in some rows; elsewhere it reads once, few, many or a size class.

- - TRBJ1-2 13 TRBV30 CAWSVLGGYGYTF TGTGCCTGGAGTGTACTTGGGGGCTATGGCTACACCTTC
- - TRBJ2-7 15 TRBV14 CASSQTGQRAYEQYF TGTGCCAGCAGCCAAACCGGACAGAGGGCCTACGAGCAGTACTTC
- - TRBJ2-7 13 TRBV7-3 CASSLQGGYEQYF TGTGCCAGCAGCTTACAGGGCGGCTACGAGCAGTACTTC
- - TRBJ2-1 15 TRBV4-1 CASSPPGRANNEQFF TGCGCCAGCAGCCCCCCCGGGCGGGCTAACAATGAGCAGTTCTTC
- - TRBJ1-5 15 TRBV19 CASTPRQGTNQPQHF TGTGCCAGTACCCCTCGTCAGGGGACAAATCAGCCCCAGCATTTT
- - TRBJ1-1 13 TRBV4-3 CASSQDLPNEAFF TGCGCCAGCAGCCAAGATCTGCCTAATGAAGCTTTCTTT
- - TRBJ1-4 14 TRBV6-5 CASNKLGAGEKLFF TGTGCCAGCAATAAGTTAGGCGCTGGGGAAAAACTGTTTTTT
TRBD2 once TRBJ2-1 16 TRBV27 CASSLAPGLAVNEQFF TGTGCCAGCAGTTTAGCCCCGGGACTAGCGGTAAATGAGCAGTTCTTC
- - TRBJ2-1 16 TRBV28 CASSPLTGRKGDEQFF TGTGCCAGCAGTCCCCTGACAGGGAGGAAGGGCGATGAGCAGTTCTTC
TRBD1 - TRBJ1-1 13 TRBV7-9 CASSLGQGIQAFF TGTGCCAGCAGCTTAGGACAGGGAATCCAAGCTTTCTTT
TRBD2 - TRBJ2-1 18 TRBV5-4 CASSTGTSGGARREEQFF TGTGCCAGCAGCACTGGGACTAGCGGGGGGGCGAGAAGGGAGGAGCAGTTCTTC
- - TRBJ2-6 16 TRBV4-2 CASSQDGGAGANVLTF TGTGCCAGCAGCCAAGACGGAGGGGCGGGGGCCAACGTCCTGACTTTC
- - TRBJ2-5 13 TRBV30 CAWSGNPQETQYF TGTGCCTGGAGTGGGAACCCACAAGAGACCCAGTACTTC
- - TRBJ1-2 15 TRBV5-4 CASSLPSQGGYGYTF TGTGCCAGCAGCTTGCCGAGCCAAGGTGGCTATGGCTACACCTTC
- - TRBJ2-2 13 TRBV29-1 CGVGVSNTGELFF TGCGGCGTTGGGGTATCGAACACCGGGGAGCTGTTTTTT
- few TRBJ2-7 11 TRBV2 CASSRDNKQYF TGTGCCAGCAGCCGGGACAACAAGCAGTACTTC
TRBD1 - TRBJ1-2 15 TRBV30 CAWSRGQGYIYGYTF TGTGCCTGGAGCCGGGGACAGGGGTATATCTATGGCTACACCTTC
- - TRBJ2-7 12 TRBV7-9 CASSSGLLKQYF TGTGCCAGCAGCTCTGGACTGCTCAAGCAGTACTTC
TRBD1 - TRBJ1-4 16 TRBV7-6 CASSAGQGGFNEKLFF TGTGCCAGCAGCGCGGGACAGGGGGGCTTTAACGAAAAACTGTTTTTT
- - TRBJ2-3 13 TRBV9 CASSVGRTDTQYF TGTGCCAGCAGCGTTGGACGGACAGATACGCAGTATTTT
TRBD1 - TRBJ2-7 15 TRBV4-1 CASSQESGGSYEQYF TGCGCCAGCAGCCAAGAGTCAGGGGGCTCCTACGAGCAGTACTTC
- - TRBJ2-1 15 TRBV11-2 CASSLVGSSYNEQFF TGTGCCAGCAGCTTAGTCGGGAGCTCCTACAATGAGCAGTTCTTC
- few TRBJ1-1 11 TRBV13 CASSLGGEAFF TGTGCCAGCAGCTTGGGGGGGGAGGCTTTCTTT
- - TRBJ2-3 16 TRBV5-6 CASSLEQGIGTDTQYF TGTGCCAGCAGCTTGGAACAGGGTATCGGCACAGATACGCAGTATTTT
- - TRBJ2-1 16 TRBV11-2 CASRSLRTKPGFEQFF TGTGCCAGCAGATCTCTTCGGACCAAGCCTGGTTTCGAGCAGTTCTTC
- - TRBJ1-3 15 TRBV18 CASSPDSFSGNTIYF TGTGCCAGCTCGCCGGACAGCTTCTCTGGAAACACCATATATTTT
TRBD1 - TRBJ2-3 15 TRBV19 CASREDRGGTDTQYF TGTGCCAGTAGGGAGGACAGGGGTGGCACAGATACGCAGTATTTT
- - TRBJ1-2 14 TRBV7-2 CASSLGQASYGYTF TGTGCCAGCAGCTTAGGGCAGGCTTCCTATGGCTACACCTTC
TRBD1 - TRBJ1-2 13 TRBV6-1 CASNPDRDYGYTF TGTGCCAGCAACCCCGACAGGGACTATGGCTACACCTTC
- - TRBJ2-3 14 TRBV6-1 CASTPVGRTDTQYF TGTGCCAGCACTCCCGTTGGGCGCACAGATACGCAGTATTTT
- - TRBJ2-5 12 TRBV2 CASIQLGRTQYF TGTGCCAGCATACAGTTAGGACGGACCCAGTACTTC
- - TRBJ1-1 15 TRBV6-5 CASIPLAAGNTEAFF TGTGCCAGCATCCCACTAGCGGCAGGGAACACTGAAGCTTTCTTT
- - TRBJ2-4 13 TRBV19 CASRLSRENIQYF TGTGCCAGTCGACTCAGTCGGGAAAACATTCAGTACTTC
- - TRBJ2-1 15 TRBV4-1 CASTRRGASNNEQFF TGCGCCAGCACCCGAAGGGGGGCCTCTAACAATGAGCAGTTCTTC
- - TRBJ1-2 14 TRBV13 CASSLQDSPWGYTF TGTGCCAGCAGCCTACAGGACAGCCCCTGGGGCTACACCTTC
- - TRBJ2-7 15 TRBV4-2 CASSPRSTNPYEQYF TGTGCCAGCAGCCCCCGCTCGACTAACCCCTACGAGCAGTACTTC
- - TRBJ2-1 11 TRBV6-1 CASTEGGEQFF TGTGCCAGCACCGAGGGTGGTGAGCAGTTCTTC